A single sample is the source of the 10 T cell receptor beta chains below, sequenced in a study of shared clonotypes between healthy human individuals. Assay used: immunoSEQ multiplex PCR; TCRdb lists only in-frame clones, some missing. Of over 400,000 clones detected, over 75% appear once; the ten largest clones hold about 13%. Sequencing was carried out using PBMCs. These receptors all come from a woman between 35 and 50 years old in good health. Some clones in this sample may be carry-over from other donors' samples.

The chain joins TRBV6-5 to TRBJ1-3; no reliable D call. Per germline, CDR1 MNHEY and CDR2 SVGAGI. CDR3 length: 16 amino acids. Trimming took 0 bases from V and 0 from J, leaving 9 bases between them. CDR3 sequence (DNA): TGTGCCAGCAGTTACTCGTCAGGAACCTCTGGAAACACCATATATTTT. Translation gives CASSYSSGTSGNTIYF.

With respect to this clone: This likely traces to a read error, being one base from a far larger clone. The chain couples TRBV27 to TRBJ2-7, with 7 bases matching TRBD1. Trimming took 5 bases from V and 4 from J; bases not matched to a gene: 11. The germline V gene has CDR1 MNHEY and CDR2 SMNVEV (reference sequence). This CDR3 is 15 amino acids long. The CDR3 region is CASSRRTGQKYEQYF. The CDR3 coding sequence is TGTGCCAGCAGTCGACGCACGGGACAGAAATACGAGCAGTACTTC.

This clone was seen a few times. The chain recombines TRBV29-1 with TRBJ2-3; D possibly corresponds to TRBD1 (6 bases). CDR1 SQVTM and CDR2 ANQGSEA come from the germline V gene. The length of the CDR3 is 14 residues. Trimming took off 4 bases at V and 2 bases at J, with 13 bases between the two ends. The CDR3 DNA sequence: TGCAGCGTTGGGAAAGGACAGATCACAGATACGCAGTATTTT. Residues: CSVGKGQITDTQYF.

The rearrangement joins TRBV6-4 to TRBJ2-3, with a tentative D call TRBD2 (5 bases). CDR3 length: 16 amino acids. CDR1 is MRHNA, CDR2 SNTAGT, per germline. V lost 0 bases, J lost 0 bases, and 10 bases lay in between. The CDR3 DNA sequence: TGTGCCAGCAGTGACTCGTTAGCGACAAGCACAGATACGCAGTATTTT. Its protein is CASSDSLATSTDTQYF.

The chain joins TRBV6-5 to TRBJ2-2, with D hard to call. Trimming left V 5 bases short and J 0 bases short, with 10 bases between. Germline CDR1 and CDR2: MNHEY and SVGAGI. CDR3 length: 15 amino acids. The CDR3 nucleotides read TGTGCCAGCAGTCCGCGGCCCTCGAACACCGGGGAGCTGTTTTTT. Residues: CASSPRPSNTGELFF.

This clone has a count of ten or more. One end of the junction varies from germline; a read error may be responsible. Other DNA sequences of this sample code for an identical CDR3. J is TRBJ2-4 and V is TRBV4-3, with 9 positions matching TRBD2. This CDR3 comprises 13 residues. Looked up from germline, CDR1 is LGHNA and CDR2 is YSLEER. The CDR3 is CASSQDRAGGPVF. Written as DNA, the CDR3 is TGCGCCAGCAGCCAAGATAGGGCGGGAGGGCCTGTCTTC.

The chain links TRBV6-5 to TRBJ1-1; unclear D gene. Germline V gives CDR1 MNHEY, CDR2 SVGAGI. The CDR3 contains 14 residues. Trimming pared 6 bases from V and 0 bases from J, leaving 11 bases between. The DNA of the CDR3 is TGTGCCAGCAGATACCCTGGGGTGAACACTGAAGCTTTCTTT. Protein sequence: CASRYPGVNTEAFF.

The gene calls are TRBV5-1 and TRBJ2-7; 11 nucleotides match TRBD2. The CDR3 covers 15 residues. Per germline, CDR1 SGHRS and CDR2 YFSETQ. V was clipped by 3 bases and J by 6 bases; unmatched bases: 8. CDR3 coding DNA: TGCGCCAGCAGCTCGAATATAGCGGGAGGGGTCGAGCAGTACTTC. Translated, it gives CASSSNIAGGVEQYF.

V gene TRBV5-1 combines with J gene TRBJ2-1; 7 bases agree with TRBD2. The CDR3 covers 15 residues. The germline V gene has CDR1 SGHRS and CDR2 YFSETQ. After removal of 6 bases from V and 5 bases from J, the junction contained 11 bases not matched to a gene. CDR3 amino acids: CASTQPGGSDNEQFF. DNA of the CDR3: TGCGCCAGCACCCAACCAGGCGGGAGTGACAATGAGCAGTTCTTC.

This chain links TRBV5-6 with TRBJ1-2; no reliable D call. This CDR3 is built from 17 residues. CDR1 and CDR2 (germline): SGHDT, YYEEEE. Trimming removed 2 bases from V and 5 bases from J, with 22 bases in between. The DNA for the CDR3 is TGTGCCAGCAGCTTACTTGTGGGTTACCCAATTACGTATGGCTACACCTTC. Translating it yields CASSLLVGYPITYGYTF.